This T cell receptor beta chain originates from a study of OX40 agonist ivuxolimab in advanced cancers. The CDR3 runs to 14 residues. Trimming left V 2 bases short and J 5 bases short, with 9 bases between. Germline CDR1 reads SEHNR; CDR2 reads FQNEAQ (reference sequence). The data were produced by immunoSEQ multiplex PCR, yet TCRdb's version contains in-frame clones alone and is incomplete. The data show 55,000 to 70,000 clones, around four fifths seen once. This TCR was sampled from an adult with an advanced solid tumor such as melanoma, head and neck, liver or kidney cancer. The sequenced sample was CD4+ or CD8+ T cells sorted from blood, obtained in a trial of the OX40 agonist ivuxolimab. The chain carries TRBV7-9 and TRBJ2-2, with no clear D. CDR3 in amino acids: CASSLSFQTGELFF. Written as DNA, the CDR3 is TGTGCCAGCAGCTTAAGTTTTCAGACCGGGGAGCTGTTTTTT. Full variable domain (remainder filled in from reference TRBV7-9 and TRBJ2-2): DTGVSQNPRHKITKRGQNVTFRCDPISEHNRLYWYRQTLGQGPEFLTYFQNEAQLEKSRLLSDRFSAERPKGSFSTLEIQRTEQGDSAMYLCASSLSFQTGELFFGEGSRLTVL.